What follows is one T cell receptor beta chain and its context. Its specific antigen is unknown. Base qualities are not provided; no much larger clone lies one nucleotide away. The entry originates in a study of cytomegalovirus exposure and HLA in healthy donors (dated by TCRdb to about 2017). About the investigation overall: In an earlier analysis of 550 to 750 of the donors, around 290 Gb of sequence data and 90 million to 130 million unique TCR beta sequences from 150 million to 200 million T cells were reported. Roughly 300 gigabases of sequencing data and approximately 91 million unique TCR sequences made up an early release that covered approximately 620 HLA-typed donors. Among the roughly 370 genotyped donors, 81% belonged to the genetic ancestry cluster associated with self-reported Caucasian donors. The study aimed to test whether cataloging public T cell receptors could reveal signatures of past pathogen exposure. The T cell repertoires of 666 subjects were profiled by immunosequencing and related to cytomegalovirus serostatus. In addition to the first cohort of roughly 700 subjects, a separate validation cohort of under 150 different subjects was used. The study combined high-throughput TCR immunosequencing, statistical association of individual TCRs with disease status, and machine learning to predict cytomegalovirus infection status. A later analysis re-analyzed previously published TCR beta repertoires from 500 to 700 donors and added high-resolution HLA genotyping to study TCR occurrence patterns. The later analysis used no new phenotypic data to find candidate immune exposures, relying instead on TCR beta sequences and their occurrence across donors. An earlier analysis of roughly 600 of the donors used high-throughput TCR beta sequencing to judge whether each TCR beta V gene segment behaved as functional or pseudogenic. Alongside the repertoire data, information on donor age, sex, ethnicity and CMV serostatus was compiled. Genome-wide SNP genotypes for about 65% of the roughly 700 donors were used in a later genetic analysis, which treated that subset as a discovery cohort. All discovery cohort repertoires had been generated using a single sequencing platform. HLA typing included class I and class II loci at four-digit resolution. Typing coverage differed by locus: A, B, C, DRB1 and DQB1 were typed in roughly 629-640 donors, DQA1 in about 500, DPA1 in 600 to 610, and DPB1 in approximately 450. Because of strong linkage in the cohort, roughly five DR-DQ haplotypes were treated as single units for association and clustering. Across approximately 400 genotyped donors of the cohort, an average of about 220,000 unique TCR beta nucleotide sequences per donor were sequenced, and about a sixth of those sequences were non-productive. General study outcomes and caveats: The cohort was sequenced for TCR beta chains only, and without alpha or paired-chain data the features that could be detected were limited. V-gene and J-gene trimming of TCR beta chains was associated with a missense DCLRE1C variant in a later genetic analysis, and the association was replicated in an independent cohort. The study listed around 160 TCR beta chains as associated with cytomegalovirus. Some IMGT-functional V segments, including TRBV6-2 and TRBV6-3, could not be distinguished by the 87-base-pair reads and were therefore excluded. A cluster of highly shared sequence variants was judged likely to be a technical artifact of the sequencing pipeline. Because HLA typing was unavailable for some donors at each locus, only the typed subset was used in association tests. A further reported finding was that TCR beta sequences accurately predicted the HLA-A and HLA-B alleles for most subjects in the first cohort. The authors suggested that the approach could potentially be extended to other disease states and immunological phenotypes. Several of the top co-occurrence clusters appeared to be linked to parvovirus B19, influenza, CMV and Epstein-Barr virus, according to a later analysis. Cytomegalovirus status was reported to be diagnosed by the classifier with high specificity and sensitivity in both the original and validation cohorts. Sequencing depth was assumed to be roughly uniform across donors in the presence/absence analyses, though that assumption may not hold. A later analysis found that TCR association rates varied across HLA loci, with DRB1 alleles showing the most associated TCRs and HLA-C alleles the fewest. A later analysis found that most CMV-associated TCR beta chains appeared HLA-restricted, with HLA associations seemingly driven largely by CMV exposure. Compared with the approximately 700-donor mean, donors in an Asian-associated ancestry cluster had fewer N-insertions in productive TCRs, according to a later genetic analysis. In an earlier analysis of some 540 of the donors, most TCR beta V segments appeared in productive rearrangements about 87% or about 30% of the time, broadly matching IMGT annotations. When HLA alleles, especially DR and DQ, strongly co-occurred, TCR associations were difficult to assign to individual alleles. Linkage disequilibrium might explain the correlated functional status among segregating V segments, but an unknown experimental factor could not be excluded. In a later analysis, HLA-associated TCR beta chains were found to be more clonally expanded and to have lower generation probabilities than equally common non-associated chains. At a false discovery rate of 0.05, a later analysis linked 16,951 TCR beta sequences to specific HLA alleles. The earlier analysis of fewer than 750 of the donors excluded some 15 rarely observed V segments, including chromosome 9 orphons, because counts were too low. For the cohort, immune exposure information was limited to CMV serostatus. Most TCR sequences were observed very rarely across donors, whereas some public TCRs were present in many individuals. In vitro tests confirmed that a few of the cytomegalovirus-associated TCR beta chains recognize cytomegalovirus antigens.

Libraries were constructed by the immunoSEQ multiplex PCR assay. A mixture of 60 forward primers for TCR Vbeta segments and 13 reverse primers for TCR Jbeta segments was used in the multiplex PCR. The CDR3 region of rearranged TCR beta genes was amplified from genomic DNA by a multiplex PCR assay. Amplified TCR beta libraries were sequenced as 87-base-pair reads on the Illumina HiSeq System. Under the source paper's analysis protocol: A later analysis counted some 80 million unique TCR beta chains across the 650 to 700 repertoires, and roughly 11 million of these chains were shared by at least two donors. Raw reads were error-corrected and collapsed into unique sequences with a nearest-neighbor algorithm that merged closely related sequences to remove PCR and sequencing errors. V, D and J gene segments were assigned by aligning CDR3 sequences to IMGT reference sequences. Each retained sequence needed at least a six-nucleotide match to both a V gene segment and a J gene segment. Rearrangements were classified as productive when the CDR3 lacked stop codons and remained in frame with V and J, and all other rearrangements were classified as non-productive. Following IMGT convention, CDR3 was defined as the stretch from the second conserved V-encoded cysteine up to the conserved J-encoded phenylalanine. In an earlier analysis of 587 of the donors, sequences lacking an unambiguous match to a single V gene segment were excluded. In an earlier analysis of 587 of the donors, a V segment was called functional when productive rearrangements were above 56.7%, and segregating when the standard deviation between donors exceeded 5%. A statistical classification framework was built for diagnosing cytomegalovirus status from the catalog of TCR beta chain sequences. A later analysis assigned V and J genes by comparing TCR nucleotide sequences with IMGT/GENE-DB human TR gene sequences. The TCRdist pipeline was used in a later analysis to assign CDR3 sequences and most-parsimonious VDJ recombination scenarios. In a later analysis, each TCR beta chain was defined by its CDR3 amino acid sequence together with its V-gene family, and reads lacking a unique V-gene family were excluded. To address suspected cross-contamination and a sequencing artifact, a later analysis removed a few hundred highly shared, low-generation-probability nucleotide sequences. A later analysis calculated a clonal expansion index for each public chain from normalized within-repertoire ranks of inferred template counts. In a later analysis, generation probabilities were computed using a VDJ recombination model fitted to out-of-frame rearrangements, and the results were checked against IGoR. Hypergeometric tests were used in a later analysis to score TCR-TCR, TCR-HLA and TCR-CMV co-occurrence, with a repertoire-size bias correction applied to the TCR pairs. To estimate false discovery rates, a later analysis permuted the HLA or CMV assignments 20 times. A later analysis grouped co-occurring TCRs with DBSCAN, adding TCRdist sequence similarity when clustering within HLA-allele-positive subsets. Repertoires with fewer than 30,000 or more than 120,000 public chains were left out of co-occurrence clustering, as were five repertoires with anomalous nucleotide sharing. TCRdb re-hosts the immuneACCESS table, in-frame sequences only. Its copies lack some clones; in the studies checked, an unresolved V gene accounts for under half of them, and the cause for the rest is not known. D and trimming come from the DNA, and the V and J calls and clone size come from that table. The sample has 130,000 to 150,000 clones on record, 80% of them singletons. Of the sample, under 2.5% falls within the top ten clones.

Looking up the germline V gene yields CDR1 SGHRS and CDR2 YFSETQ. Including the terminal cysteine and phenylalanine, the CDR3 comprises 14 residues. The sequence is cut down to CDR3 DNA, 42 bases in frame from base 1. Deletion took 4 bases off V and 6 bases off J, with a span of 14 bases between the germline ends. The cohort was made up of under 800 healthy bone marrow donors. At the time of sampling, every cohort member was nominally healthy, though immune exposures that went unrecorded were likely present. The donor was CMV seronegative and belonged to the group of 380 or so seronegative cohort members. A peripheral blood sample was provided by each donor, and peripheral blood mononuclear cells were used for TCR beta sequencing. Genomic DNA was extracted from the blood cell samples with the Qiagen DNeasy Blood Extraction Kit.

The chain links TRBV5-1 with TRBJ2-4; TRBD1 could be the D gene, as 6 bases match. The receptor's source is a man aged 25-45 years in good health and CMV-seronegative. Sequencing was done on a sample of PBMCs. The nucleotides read TGCGCCAGCAGCGCCACAGGGCAGGGAAACATTCAGTACTTC. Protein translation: CASSATGQGNIQYF.